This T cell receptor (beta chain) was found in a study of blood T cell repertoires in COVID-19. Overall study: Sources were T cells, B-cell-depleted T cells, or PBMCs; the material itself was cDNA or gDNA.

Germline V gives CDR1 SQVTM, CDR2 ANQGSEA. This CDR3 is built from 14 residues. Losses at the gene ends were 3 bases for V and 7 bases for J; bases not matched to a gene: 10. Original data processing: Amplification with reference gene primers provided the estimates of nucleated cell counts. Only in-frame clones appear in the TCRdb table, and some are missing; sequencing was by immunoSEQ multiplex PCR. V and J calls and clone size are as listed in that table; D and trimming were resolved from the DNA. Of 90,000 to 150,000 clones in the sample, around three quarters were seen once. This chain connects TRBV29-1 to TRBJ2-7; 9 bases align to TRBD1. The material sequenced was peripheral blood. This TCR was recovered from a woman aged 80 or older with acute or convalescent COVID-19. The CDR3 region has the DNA TGCAGCGTTGATAGGGGACAGGGAAAAGGGGAGCAGTACTTC. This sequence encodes CSVDRGQGKGEQYF.